A selection of T cell receptor beta chains follows, all from one sample in a study of breast tumors, draining lymph nodes, adjacent tissues. TCRdb analysed the multiplex PCR reads with MiXCR anew, one entry per CDR3 protein. This sample has 55,000 to 75,000 distinct CDR3 sequences, with approximately 40% found just once. The sequenced sample consisted of breast tumor tissue. These receptor sequences come from a female donor with breast cancer. Some clones in this sample may be carry-over from other donors' samples. CDR3s include the opening cysteine and the closing phenylalanine or tryptophan. A D gene is named only where the DNA matches it firmly. Only part of the rows carry a size: once, few, many, or a class if the clone is expanded.

>TRBD1|NA|TRBJ1-2|21|TRBV18
TGTGCCAGCTCACCGGAGACAGGGTCGGACGGGGAGCTGTTTTTTAACTATGGCTACACCTTC
CASSPETGSDGELFFNYGYTF
>NA|NA|TRBJ2-4|15|TRBV19
TGTGCCAGTAGTGTGATCCCTCGGACCCAAGGCATTCAGTACTTC
CASSVIPRTQGIQYF
>NA|NA|TRBJ2-7|17|TRBV5-6
TGTGCCAGCAGCTTGGAGACCCCGGTCCACGGCTCCTACGAGCAGTACTTC
CASSLETPVHGSYEQYF
>TRBD1|once|TRBJ1-2|15|TRBV5-1
TGCGCCAGCAGCTTGGGACAGGGTCCTAACTATGGCTACACCTTC
CASSLGQGPNYGYTF
>TRBD2|NA|TRBJ2-1|12|TRBV20-1
TGCGGTGCTAGCGGGGGCTTCAATGAGCAGTTCTTC
CGASGGFNEQFF
>TRBD2|many|TRBJ2-7|13|TRBV27
TGTGCCTCAGATTCCGCGGGGGGTAACGAGCAGTACTTC
CASDSAGGNEQYF
>NA|NA|TRBJ1-6|12|TRBV5-1
TGCGCCAACAGAGAGGCGAATTCACCCCTCCACTTT
CANREANSPLHF
>NA|once|TRBJ1-4|15|TRBV3-1
TGTGCCAGCAGCCAAACCGGGACAACTAATGAAAAACTGTTTTTT
CASSQTGTTNEKLFF
>NA|NA|TRBJ1-2|23|TRBV29-1
NA
CSGTRPCIAVPAAPGPRDYGYTF
>NA|many|TRBJ1-3|14|TRBV2
TGTGCCAGCAGTGTTAACAGGAACAGGAACACCATATATTTT
CASSVNRNRNTIYF
>NA|NA|TRBJ1-4|13|TRBV5-8
TGTGCCAGCCGGGATTCTAATAATGAAAAACTGTTTTTT
CASRDSNNEKLFF
>TRBD1|NA|TRBJ2-2|20|TRBV13
TGTGCCAGCAGCCTCCGCTTGGGGACAGCGAGACCATCGAACACCGGGGAGCTGTTTTTT
CASSLRLGTARPSNTGELFF
>TRBD2|many|TRBJ2-1|18|TRBV24-1
TGTGCCACCAGTGCCGCCACCGGGACTACTCGCTCCTACAATGAGCAGTTCTTC
CATSAATGTTRSYNEQFF
>TRBD1|many|TRBJ1-6|15|TRBV5-6
TGTGCCAGCAGCCATATAACAGGGGTTAATTCACCCCTCCACTTT
CASSHITGVNSPLHF
>NA|NA|TRBJ1-4|16|TRBV29-1
TGCAGCGTTGAAGATCTTACGGGGCCCGCTAATGAAAAACTGTTTTTT
CSVEDLTGPANEKLFF
>NA|many|TRBJ1-6|14|TRBV30
TGTGCCTGGACCCCCGGGACTTCCAATTCACCCCTCCACTTT
CAWTPGTSNSPLHF